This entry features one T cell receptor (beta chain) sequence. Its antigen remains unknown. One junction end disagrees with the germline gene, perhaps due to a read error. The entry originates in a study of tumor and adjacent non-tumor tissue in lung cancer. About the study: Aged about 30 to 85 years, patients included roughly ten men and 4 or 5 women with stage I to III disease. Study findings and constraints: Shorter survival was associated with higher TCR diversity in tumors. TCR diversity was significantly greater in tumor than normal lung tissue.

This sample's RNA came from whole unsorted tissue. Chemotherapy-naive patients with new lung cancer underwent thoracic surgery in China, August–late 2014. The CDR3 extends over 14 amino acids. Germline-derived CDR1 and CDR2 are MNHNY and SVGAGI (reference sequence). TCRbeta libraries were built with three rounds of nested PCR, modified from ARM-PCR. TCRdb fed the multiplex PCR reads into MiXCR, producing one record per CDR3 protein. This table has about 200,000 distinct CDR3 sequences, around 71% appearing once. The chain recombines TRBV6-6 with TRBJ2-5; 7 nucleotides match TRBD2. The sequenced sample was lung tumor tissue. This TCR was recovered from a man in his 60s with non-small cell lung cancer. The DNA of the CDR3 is TGTTCCAGCCGCTCGGGGGGAAGGGGAGATACCCAGTACTTC. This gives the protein CSSRSGGRGDTQYF.